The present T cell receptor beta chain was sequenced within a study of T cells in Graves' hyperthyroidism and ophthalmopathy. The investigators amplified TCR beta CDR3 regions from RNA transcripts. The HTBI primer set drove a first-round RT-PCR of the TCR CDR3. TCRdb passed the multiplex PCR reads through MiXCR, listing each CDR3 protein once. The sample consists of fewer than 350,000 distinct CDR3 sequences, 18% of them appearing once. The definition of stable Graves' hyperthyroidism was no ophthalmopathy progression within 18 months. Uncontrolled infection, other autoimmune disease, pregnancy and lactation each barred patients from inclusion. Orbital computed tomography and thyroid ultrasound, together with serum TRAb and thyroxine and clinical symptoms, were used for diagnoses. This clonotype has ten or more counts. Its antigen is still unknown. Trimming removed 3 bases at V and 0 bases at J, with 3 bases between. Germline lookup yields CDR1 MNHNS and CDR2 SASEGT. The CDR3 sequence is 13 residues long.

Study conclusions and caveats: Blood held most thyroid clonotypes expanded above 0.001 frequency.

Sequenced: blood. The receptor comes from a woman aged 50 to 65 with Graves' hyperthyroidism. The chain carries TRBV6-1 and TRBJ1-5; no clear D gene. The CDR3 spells CASSDRSNQPQHF. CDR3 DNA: TGTGCCAGCAGTGACCGTAGCAATCAGCCCCAGCATTTT.